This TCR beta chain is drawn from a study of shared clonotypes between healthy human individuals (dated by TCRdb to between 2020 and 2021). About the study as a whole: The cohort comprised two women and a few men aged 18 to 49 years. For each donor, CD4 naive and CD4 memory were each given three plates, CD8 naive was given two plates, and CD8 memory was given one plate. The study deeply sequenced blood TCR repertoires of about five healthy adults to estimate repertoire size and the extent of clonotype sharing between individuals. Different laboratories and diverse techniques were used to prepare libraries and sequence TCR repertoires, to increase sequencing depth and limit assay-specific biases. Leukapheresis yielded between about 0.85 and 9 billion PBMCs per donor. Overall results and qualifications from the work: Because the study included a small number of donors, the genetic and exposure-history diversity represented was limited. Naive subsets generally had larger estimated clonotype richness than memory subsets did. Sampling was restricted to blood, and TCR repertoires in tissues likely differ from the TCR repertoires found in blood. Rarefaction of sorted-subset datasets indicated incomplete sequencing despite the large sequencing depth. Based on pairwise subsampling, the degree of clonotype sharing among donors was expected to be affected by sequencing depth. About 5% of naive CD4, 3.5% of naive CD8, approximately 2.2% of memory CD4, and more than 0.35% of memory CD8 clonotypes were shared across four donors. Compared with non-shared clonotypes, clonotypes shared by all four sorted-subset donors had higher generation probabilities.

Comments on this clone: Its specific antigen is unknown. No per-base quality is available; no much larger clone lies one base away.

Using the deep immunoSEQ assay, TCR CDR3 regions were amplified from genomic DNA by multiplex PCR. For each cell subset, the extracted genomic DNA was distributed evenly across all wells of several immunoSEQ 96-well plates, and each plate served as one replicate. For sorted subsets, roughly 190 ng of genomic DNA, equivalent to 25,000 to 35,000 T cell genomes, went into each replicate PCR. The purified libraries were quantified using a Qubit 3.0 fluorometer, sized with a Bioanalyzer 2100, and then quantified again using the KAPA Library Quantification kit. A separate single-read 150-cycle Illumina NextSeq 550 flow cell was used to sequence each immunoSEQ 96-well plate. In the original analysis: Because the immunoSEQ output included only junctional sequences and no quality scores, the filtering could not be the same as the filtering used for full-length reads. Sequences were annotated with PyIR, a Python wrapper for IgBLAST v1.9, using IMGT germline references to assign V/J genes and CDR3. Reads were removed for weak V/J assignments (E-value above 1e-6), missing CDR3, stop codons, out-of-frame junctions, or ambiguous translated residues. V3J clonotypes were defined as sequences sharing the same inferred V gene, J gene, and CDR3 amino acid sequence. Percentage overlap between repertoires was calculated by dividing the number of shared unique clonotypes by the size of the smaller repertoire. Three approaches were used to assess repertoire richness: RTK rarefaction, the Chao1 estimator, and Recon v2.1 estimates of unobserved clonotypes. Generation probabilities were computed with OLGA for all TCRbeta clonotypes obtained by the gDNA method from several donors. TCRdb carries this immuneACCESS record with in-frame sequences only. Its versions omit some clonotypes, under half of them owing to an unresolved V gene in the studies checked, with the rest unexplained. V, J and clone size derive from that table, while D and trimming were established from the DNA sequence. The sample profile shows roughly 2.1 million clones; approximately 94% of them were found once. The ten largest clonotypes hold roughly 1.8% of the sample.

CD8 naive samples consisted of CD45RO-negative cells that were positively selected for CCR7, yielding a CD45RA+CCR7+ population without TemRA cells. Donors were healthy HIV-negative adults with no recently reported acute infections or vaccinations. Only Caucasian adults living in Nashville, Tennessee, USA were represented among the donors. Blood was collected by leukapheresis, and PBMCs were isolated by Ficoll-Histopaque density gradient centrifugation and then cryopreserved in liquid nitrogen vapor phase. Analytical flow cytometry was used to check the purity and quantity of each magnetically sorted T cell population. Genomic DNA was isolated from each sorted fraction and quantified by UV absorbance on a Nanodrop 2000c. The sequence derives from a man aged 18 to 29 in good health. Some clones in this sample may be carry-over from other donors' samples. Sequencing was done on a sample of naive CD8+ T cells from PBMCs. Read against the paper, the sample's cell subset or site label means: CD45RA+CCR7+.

CDR3 region: CASNGRDMNTEAFF. The DNA sequence is as follows: TGTGCCAGTAACGGTAGGGATATGAACACTGAAGCTTTCTTT. The chain is made from TRBV19 and TRBJ1-1; too little of a D gene remains to name it. V sheds 7 bases and J sheds 0 bases, leaving 12 bases between their ends. CDR1 and CDR2 are read off the germline V gene (reference sequence) as LNHDA and SQIVND. Taken from cysteine to phenylalanine, the CDR3 has 14 residues. The entry retains the CDR3 DNA only, 42 bases that are in frame from base 1.